Listed below are T cell receptor beta chains from one sample, sequenced in a study of T cell changes during pregnancy in multiple sclerosis. The protocol was immunoSEQ multiplex PCR, while the TCRdb copy is restricted to in-frame clones and leaves out a portion. The sample shows 50,000 to 60,000 clones, around 90% of them seen only once. This specimen was CD4+ T cells from peripheral blood mononuclear cells, taken in the second trimester of pregnancy. Every receptor here comes from a female donor with multiple sclerosis, enrolled in a pregnancy study. Each CDR3 is given with its conserved first and last residue. The D gene is left open where the match is weak. Clone size is shown for a subset of rows, as once, few, many or a class of expanded clone.

j_call d_call clone_size v_call cdr3_nt cdr3_aa
TRBJ1-2 NA NA TRBV9 TGTGCCAGCAGCGTAGCTTGGCAGTCTAACTATGGCTACACCTTC CASSVAWQSNYGYTF
TRBJ1-2 TRBD1 NA TRBV19 TGTGCCAGTAGTAGGACAGGGACGGAAGGCTACACCTTC CASSRTGTEGYTF
TRBJ1-2 NA NA TRBV15 TGTGCCACCAGCAGAGATATGAACTATGGCTACACCTTC CATSRDMNYGYTF
TRBJ1-5 NA few TRBV7-8 TGTGCCAGCAGCCGTCCGGGACTATTCGGTCCCCAGCATTTT CASSRPGLFGPQHF
TRBJ2-1 NA NA TRBV9 TGTGCCAGCAGCCCGAGAGGACAGTCCTCCTACAATGAGCAGTTCTTC CASSPRGQSSYNEQFF
TRBJ1-4 NA once TRBV7-2 TGTGCCAGCAGCGGAGGGGTAACTAATGAAAAACTGTTTTTT CASSGGVTNEKLFF
TRBJ1-1 NA NA TRBV7-9 TGTGCCAGCTCACGGGGGAACACTGAAGCTTTCTTT CASSRGNTEAFF
TRBJ2-3 NA NA TRBV7-2 TGTGCCAGCACAACAACAGATACGCAGTATTTT CASTTTDTQYF
TRBJ1-4 NA NA TRBV5-1 TGCGCCAGCAGCTTAGGGGCGGAAACCTTTGCAACTAATGAAAAACTGTTTTTT CASSLGAETFATNEKLFF
TRBJ2-1 NA NA TRBV28 TGTGCCAGCAGCAGATACAATGAGCAGTTCTTC CASSRYNEQFF
TRBJ2-2 TRBD1 NA TRBV5-1 TGCGCCAGCAGCTACCAAGGACAGGGGCATAACGGGGAGCTGTTTTTT CASSYQGQGHNGELFF
TRBJ1-1 TRBD1 NA TRBV2 TGTGCCAGCAGTGAAGCAGAGGGCCGGACAGGGGGCACTGAAGCTTTCTTT CASSEAEGRTGGTEAFF
TRBJ2-7 TRBD2 NA TRBV27 TGTGCCAGCAGGACCGCTAGCGGGGGGGCCTACGAGCAGTACTTC CASRTASGGAYEQYF
TRBJ2-3 NA once TRBV6-5 TGTGCCAGCAGTTCCCCCGGGGGAGTTCGAGCAGATACGCAGTATTTT CASSSPGGVRADTQYF
TRBJ2-1 TRBD1 NA TRBV7-9 TGTGCCAGCAGCTTAGCGCAGGGGGTTACCTACAATGAGCAGTTCTTC CASSLAQGVTYNEQFF
TRBJ2-6 TRBD1 NA TRBV9 TGTGCCAGCCTAGACAGGGTCATAACTGGGGCCAACGTCCTGACTTTC CASLDRVITGANVLTF
TRBJ2-2 NA NA TRBV7-9 TGTGCCAGCAGAGCCGACGGGTCGGTTGGGGAGCTGTTTTTT CASRADGSVGELFF
TRBJ2-2 NA NA TRBV19 TGTGCCAGTCCGCGGGGTATCCTCGCGAACACCGGGGAGCTGTTTTTT CASPRGILANTGELFF
TRBJ2-7 TRBD2 NA TRBV18 TGTGCCAGCTCATTAATGCCAAGCGGGGATTACTTCTACGAGCAGTACTTC CASSLMPSGDYFYEQYF
TRBJ1-2 NA NA TRBV27 TGTGCCAGCACCAAACTTTCAGGGTCTAAGGGGTACTATGGCTACACCTTC CASTKLSGSKGYYGYTF
TRBJ1-5 NA NA TRBV6-5 TGTGCCAGCAGTCCTCTCAGGGGCAATCAGCCCCAGCATTTT CASSPLRGNQPQHF
TRBJ2-1 TRBD2 NA TRBV7-8 TGTGCCAGCAGCTTTGTAACTAGCGGGGGGCTGGGTGAGCAGTTCTTC CASSFVTSGGLGEQFF
TRBJ1-4 TRBD1 NA TRBV5-4 TGTGCCAGCAGCTTTGACAGGGGAGGTGAAAAACTGTTTTTT CASSFDRGGEKLFF
TRBJ1-5 NA NA TRBV7-9 TGTGCCAGCCAGGGTAATAGCAATCAGCCCCAGCATTTT CASQGNSNQPQHF
TRBJ1-1 NA NA TRBV20-1 TGCAGTGCCGCGGGGGTAACTGAAGCTTTCTTT CSAAGVTEAFF
TRBJ1-1 NA NA TRBV5-1 TGCGCCAGCAGCTTGGACAGGCGGAACACTGAAGCTTTCTTT CASSLDRRNTEAFF
TRBJ2-7 NA NA TRBV6-1 TGTGCCAGCAGCGGCTTCGACAGCCCTCGGCAGTACTTC CASSGFDSPRQYF
TRBJ2-7 TRBD2 once TRBV11-2 TGTGCCAGCAGCTTAGCTTGGAGGACTAGCGGGGGCCGGTCCTACGAGCAGTACTTC CASSLAWRTSGGRSYEQYF
TRBJ2-5 TRBD1 once TRBV18 TGTGCCAGCAACCGGGACAGACAAGAGACCCAGTACTTC CASNRDRQETQYF
TRBJ1-6 NA NA TRBV19 TGTGCCAGTAGTATTAGCAGCGTGAATTCACCCCTCCACTTT CASSISSVNSPLHF
TRBJ1-1 TRBD1 NA TRBV2 TGTGCCAGCAGTGAGGGCAGGGGGGTAGCTGAAGCTTTCTTT CASSEGRGVAEAFF